Detailed here is one TCR beta chain. Its antigen is currently unknown. These data originate in a study of human T cells and chemical hapten exposure. Across the study: Patches that contained 0.01% DPC were applied to the upper back and read at 6 days.

Whole-study findings and limits: Patch test score rose with PT1 expanded TCR count, significant at thresholds 8, 16 and 32, not 4.

TCRdb used MiXCR to reprocess the RACE reads, holding one entry per CDR3 protein. The sample shows fewer than 300,000 distinct CDR3 sequences, around 7.3% of them seen only once. The time point was: pre-sensitization, week 0. Treatment reported: therapeutic diphenylcyclopropenone sensitization with weekly scalp DPC. This TCR came from a man aged 18 to 30 with alopecia areata. Some clones in this sample may be carry-over from other donors' samples. The input for sequencing was whole blood, taken in connection with sensitization to the hapten diphenylcyclopropenone (DPC).

CDR3 nucleotide sequence: TGTGCCAGCAGTTTACAGGGGTGGAATGAAAAACTGTTTTTT. Translation: CASSLQGWNEKLFF. The chain is built from TRBV27 and TRBJ1-4, with TRBD1 as a possible D gene (6 bases). Trimming removed 2 bases from V and 5 bases from J, with 9 bases in between. Germline CDR1 and CDR2: MNHEY and SMNVEV (reference sequence). This CDR3 comprises 14 residues.